This T cell receptor beta chain was documented in a study of blood T cell repertoires in COVID-19. TCRdb's table, derived via immunoSEQ multiplex PCR, lists solely in-frame clones and lacks some. The data contain 65,000 to 85,000 clones, approximately 88% of them seen just once; the ten biggest clones take up less than 2.5%. V was cut by 1 base and J by 9 bases, with 12 bases left in between. The CDR3 contains 13 residues. This chain uses TRBV12-3 or TRBV12-4 with TRBJ1-2; D ambiguous. Material for sequencing was peripheral blood. This sequence originates from a human donor in a cohort sampled during active COVID-19. Written as DNA, the CDR3 is TGTGCCAGCAGTTTAGGGAGCCCCATGCGCTACACCTTC. Its protein product is CASSLGSPMRYTF.